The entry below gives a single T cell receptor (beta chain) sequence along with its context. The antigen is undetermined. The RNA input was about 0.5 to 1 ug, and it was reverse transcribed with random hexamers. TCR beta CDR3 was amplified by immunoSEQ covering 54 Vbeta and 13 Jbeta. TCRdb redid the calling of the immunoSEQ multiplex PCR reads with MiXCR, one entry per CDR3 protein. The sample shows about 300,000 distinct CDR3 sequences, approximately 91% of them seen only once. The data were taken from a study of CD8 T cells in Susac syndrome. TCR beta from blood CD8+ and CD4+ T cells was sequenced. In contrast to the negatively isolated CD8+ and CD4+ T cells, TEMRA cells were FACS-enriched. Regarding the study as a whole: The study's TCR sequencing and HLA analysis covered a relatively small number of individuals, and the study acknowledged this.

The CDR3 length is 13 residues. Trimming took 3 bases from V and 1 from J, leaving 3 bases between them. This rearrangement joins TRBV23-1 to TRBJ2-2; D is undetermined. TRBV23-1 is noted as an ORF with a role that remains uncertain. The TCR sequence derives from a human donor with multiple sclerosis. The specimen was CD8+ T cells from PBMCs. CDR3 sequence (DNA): TGCGCCAGCAGTCAGGAGAACACCGGGGAGCTGTTTTTT. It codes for CASSQENTGELFF.